This TCR beta chain is from a study of a mutant IDH1 vaccine in newly diagnosed glioma (dated by TCRdb to about 2021). Regarding the research as a whole: The roughly 34 treated patients were roughly 62% male and around 38% female, with a mean age of roughly 42 years. Before enrollment, most patients had been given radiochemotherapy with temozolomide as standard therapy, while the rest had received either radiotherapy alone or temozolomide alone. Six visits were used for peripheral blood collection: V03 (baseline), V05, V07, V10, V12 and V13. For exploratory analyses, around 26 treated patients had longitudinal TCRB deep sequencing done wherever samples were available. Results the study describes overall, beyond this receptor: Selection of PBMC samples for TCRB deep sequencing was based on availability. Immune responses induced by the vaccine were seen in roughly 95% of patients across multiple MHC alleles. It was noted by the authors that analyses of patient blood samples could not be reproduced owing to sample limitations. Changes in the top peripheral T cell clonotypes picked up by TCRB sequencing did not appear to be linked to pseudoprogression.

Library creation used the immunoSEQ multiplex PCR assay. The hsTCRB Kit was used according to the manufacturer's protocol to amplify rearranged TCR beta chain sequences. An Illumina MiSeq was used to sequence the TCRB libraries. Regarding the original processing steps: The proprietary platform of the kit vendor was used for demultiplexing, trimming and gene mapping. As stored in TCRdb, this immuneACCESS dataset retains in-frame rearrangements with V and J assigned. A fraction of the clones does not appear; measured against another copy, unresolved V genes explain less than half of the discrepancy, and the remainder lacks a known reason. Clone size and the V and J calls come from that table; the DNA yielded D and trimming. This sample is represented by about 88,000 clones; roughly four fifths of them were singletons. In total, the top ten clones hold around 5% of the sample. In regard to this clone: Its antigen is still unknown. It has no much larger one-base neighbor in the sample; base qualities were not kept.

In the paper's terms, the time point label means: baseline, week 1 (first vaccination visit). What this sample's treatment or condition label stands for: pre-vaccination baseline after standard-of-care therapy. All donors had newly diagnosed IDH1-mutant astrocytomas of WHO grade 3 or 4 that showed loss of nuclear ATRX. The samples were drawn from NOA16, a multicentre, single-arm, open-label phase I trial in Germany that tested a mutant IDH1 peptide vaccine in humans for the first time. For immunogenicity testing, the blood drawn at visit V03 was used as the baseline sample. Genomic DNA for TCRB sequencing was extracted from EDTA blood using the DNeasy Blood and Tissue Kit. The sequence came from a man aged 40-50 years with glioma. Some clones in this sample may be carry-over from other donors' samples. The sequencing here drew on PBMCs, taken from a glioma patient treated with radiotherapy, temozolomide or both.

CDR3 reads: CASRSTSAGELFF. The DNA sequence is as follows: TGTGCCAGCAGATCAACTAGCGCCGGGGAGCTGTTTTTT. Recombination connected TRBV6-6 to TRBJ2-2, and 7 bases in between align with TRBD2. From the cysteine up to the phenylalanine, the CDR3 has a length of 13 residues. Only CDR3 DNA is held: 39 bases, read in frame from base 1. For CDR1 and CDR2, the germline V gene (reference sequence) lists MNHNY and SVGAGI. Relative to germline, V is missing 6 bases and J is missing 6 bases, with 4 bases of the junction outside any gene match.